The 5 T cell receptor beta chains in this list originate from one sample, sequenced in a study of blood T cell repertoires in COVID-19. Sequencing used immunoSEQ multiplex PCR; TCRdb keeps in-frame clones, though not all of them. The sample holds 35,000 to 55,000 clones, about 91% seen once. Sequencing was done on a sample of peripheral blood. These receptors all stem from a human donor in a cohort sampled during active COVID-19.

V usage is TRBV5-1 and J usage is TRBJ2-1; 14 bases align to TRBD2. J gave up 16 bases and V 4 bases, and 13 bases lay outside the gene matches. The CDR3 extends over 15 amino acids. CDR1 and CDR2 from the germline V gene are SGHRS and YFSETQ. The CDR3 is CASSPGTSGREPLFF. Written as DNA, the CDR3 is TGCGCCAGCAGCCCAGGGACTAGCGGGAGAGAACCCCTTTTCTTC.

The CDR3 here is CATSRYETPGTEAFF. CDR3 DNA sequence: TGTGCCACCAGCAGATATGAAACTCCCGGGACTGAAGCTTTCTTT. The V and J genes are TRBV15 and TRBJ1-1; D remains unclear. This CDR3 comprises 15 residues. From germline, CDR1 is LNHNV and CDR2 YYDKDF (reference sequence). Trimming stripped 2 bases from V and 5 bases from J, with 15 bases between. Full variable domain (rest looked up from reference TRBV15 and TRBJ1-1): DAMVIQNPRYQVTQFGKPVTLSCSQTLNHNVMYWYQQKSSQAPKLLFHYYDKDFNNEADTPDNFQSRRPNTSFCFLDIRSPGLGDTAMYLCATSRYETPGTEAFFGQGTRLTVV.

The chain carries TRBV6-6 and TRBJ2-2, with TRBD1 matching over 7 bases. Losses at the gene ends were 7 bases for V and 4 bases for J; bases not matched to a gene: 12. This CDR3 is built from 16 residues. Germline values: CDR1 MNHNY, CDR2 SVGAGI (reference sequence). The CDR3 nucleotides read TGTGCCAGCACCCACCCGAGTAGGGGGCTCACCGGGGAGCTGTTTTTT. This encodes CASTHPSRGLTGELFF.

This clone has a single count. The chain employs TRBV18 and TRBJ1-2; D is uncertain. Per the germline V gene, CDR1 is KGHSH and CDR2 is LQKENI. This CDR3 has 15 residues. Between the trimmed V and J ends, which lost 0 bases and 2 bases, there was a span of 10 bases. For the CDR3, the DNA is TGTGCCAGCTCACCACCGGATTCGGGGAACTATGGCTACACCTTC. Encoded protein: CASSPPDSGNYGYTF.

V is TRBV3-1 (or the pseudogene TRBV3-2) and J is TRBJ2-3, with D maybe TRBD2 (6 bases). Trimming cost V 4 bases and J 5 bases, with 10 bases left between them. Germline CDR1 and CDR2: LGHDT and YNNKEL (reference sequence). This CDR3 has 13 residues. The CDR3 DNA is TGTGCCAGCAGCCGACTAGGGTTAGATACGCAGTATTTT. This gives the protein CASSRLGLDTQYF.